These 30 T cell receptor beta chains share one sample of origin, sequenced in a study of shared clonotypes between healthy human individuals (dated by TCRdb to the early 2020s). CD8 naive samples were obtained by positive selection for CCR7 among CD45RO-negative cells, yielding a CD45RA+CCR7+ population from which TemRA cells were excluded. Receptor libraries were prepared by the immunoSEQ multiplex PCR assay. The clones in this table, taken by TCRdb from immuneACCESS, are in-frame only. Not every clone is retained; where verified, under half of the shortfall comes from an unresolved V gene, and the cause of the rest is unknown. The sample profile shows roughly 2.1 million clones; 90% to 95% of them were found once. 1.5% to 2% of the sample rests with the top ten. The sequencing input was naive CD8+ T cells from PBMCs. Taken with the paper, the label for cell subset or site translates to: CD45RA+CCR7+. These TCRs come from a man aged 18 to 35 in good health. Some clones in this sample may be carry-over from other donors' samples.

CDR3: CASRTHGGPTPNTEAFF. CDR3 nucleotides: TGTGCCAGCAGGACGCACGGGGGACCGACCCCGAACACTGAAGCTTTCTTT. J is TRBJ1-1 and V is TRBV7-9; tentative D call: TRBD1 (5 bases). Trimming took 6 bases from V and 1 from J, leaving 21 bases between them. The CDR3 runs 17 residues. Germline CDR1 SEHNR, CDR2 FQNEAQ (reference sequence).

The chain uses TRBV9 and TRBJ2-1; 7 bases are shared with TRBD1. With 3 bases clipped from V and 0 bases from J, the junction kept 3 bases outside the gene matches. Germline values: CDR1 SGDLS, CDR2 YYNGEE. This CDR3 has 15 amino acids. CDR3 in amino acids: CASSARDSSYNEQFF. DNA for the CDR3: TGTGCCAGCAGCGCCCGGGACAGCTCCTACAATGAGCAGTTCTTC.

The CDR3 coding sequence is TGTGCCTGGAGACTCGGGCTCTCTGGAAACACCATATATTTT. It encodes CAWRLGLSGNTIYF. The chain employs TRBV30 and TRBJ1-3; no definite D call. This CDR3 is 14 amino acids long. Germline assignment: CDR1 GTSNPN and CDR2 SVGIG (reference sequence). The germline V and J ends were trimmed by 3 bases and 0 bases, with 9 bases remaining between them.

V gene TRBV27 combines with J gene TRBJ1-2; D gene uncertain. The V end was cut by 6 bases, the J end by 2 bases, with 22 bases between. The CDR3 length is 17 residues. The germline CDR1 and CDR2 sequences are MNHEY and SMNVEV (reference sequence). The CDR3 DNA is TGTGCCAGCAGGACGCGGACGCCACTCTCCGAGAACTATGGCTACACCTTC. This translates into CASRTRTPLSENYGYTF.

The V gene is TRBV11-2, the J gene TRBJ2-7; 9 nucleotides match TRBD2. Germline lookup yields CDR1 SGHAT and CDR2 FQNNGV. CDR3 size: 16 residues. The V gene end was trimmed by 4 bases and the J gene end by 2 bases; junction bases not matched to a gene: 9. CDR3 protein: CASSSSGTSYTYEQYF. The CDR3 DNA follows: TGTGCCAGCAGCTCATCCGGGACTAGCTACACCTACGAGCAGTACTTC.

The chain is built from TRBV7-9 and TRBJ2-4; no definite D call. Deletions cut 5 bases from V and 7 bases from J, with 15 bases between. The CDR3 has 14 amino acids. Germline loops: CDR1 SEHNR, CDR2 FQNEAQ (reference sequence). This CDR3 is CASSPALAYNIQYF. DNA for the CDR3: TGTGCCAGCAGCCCGGCGCTGGCTTATAACATTCAGTACTTC.

The chain carries TRBV27 and TRBJ2-3; D possibly corresponds to TRBD1 (6 bases). The germline CDR1 and CDR2 sequences are MNHEY and SMNVEV (reference sequence). The CDR3 length is 16 residues. V lost 4 bases to trimming and J lost 6 bases, with 20 bases between them. This CDR3 reads CASSSLPGTWQDTQYF. For the CDR3, the DNA is TGTGCCAGCAGTTCGTTGCCCGGGACATGGCAGGATACGCAGTATTTT.

V is TRBV5-1 and J is TRBJ2-1, with 7 bases matching TRBD2. The CDR3 totals 18 residues. The germline V gene encodes CDR1 SGHRS and CDR2 YFSETQ. Trimming at V came to 1 base and at J to 2 bases, leaving 12 bases not matched to a gene. The CDR3 loop reads CASSLNGGSPLPYNEQFF. CDR3 DNA: TGCGCCAGCAGCTTGAATGGCGGGAGCCCTCTCCCCTACAATGAGCAGTTCTTC.

The gene calls are TRBV2 and TRBJ2-3; unclear D gene. The CDR3 loop spans 15 amino acids. Germline V lookup: CDR1 SNHLY, CDR2 FYNNEI. Between the trimmed V and J ends, which lost 3 bases and 2 bases, there was a span of 12 bases. Here the CDR3 reads CASSEGLTATDTQYF. DNA of the CDR3: TGTGCCAGCAGTGAGGGGTTGACCGCCACAGATACGCAGTATTTT.

This chain uses TRBV14 with TRBJ2-6; D uncertain. Germline lookup yields CDR1 SGHDN and CDR2 FVKESK. The CDR3 loop spans 20 amino acids. V was pared by 4 bases and J by 2 bases, with 24 bases between. The CDR3 nucleotides read TGTGCCAGCAGCCCCTCCTTGGGCGGAACTACCGTACCTGGGGCCAACGTCCTGACTTTC. Its translation: CASSPSLGGTTVPGANVLTF.

The chain is built from TRBV28 and TRBJ1-1; 11 bases fit TRBD1. The CDR3 is 17 residues long. The trim removed 6 bases at V and 1 base at J, leaving 10 bases unmatched. Looked up from germline, CDR1 is MDHEN and CDR2 is SYDVKM. The CDR3 coding sequence is TGTGCCAGCAGACCGGGACAGGGGGAAGCCTCGAACACTGAAGCTTTCTTT. This sequence encodes CASRPGQGEASNTEAFF. Filled out from reference TRBV28 and TRBJ1-1, the complete variable domain reads DVKVTQSSRYLVKRTGEKVFLECVQDMDHENMFWYRQDPGLGLRLIYFSYDVKMKEKGDIPEGYSVSREKKERFSLILESASTNQTSMYLCASRPGQGEASNTEAFFGQGTRLTVV.

The genes are TRBV6-5 and TRBJ2-7; the match to TRBD1 covers 9 bases. CDR1 MNHEY and CDR2 SVGAGI come from the germline V gene. CDR3 length: 15 amino acids. The trim removed 1 base at V and 6 bases at J, leaving 7 bases unmatched. The CDR3 region is CASSYYRTGAGEQYF. The CDR3 region has the DNA TGTGCCAGCAGTTACTACCGGACAGGGGCAGGCGAGCAGTACTTC.

There are a few counts of this clone. The chain couples TRBV7-9 to TRBJ1-2; TRBD1 matches at 7 bases. Germline loops: CDR1 SEHNR, CDR2 FQNEAQ (reference sequence). Losses at the gene ends were 0 bases for V and 12 bases for J; bases not matched to a gene: 4. This CDR3 has 12 residues. CDR3 nucleotide sequence: TGTGCCAGCAGCTTAGCTGGACAGGACGACACCTTC. Translating it yields CASSLAGQDDTF.

V gene TRBV10-1 combines with J gene TRBJ2-1; no clear D. V lost 1 base to trimming and J lost 10 bases, with 11 bases between them. This CDR3 has 13 residues. In germline, CDR1 is WNHNN, CDR2 SYGVQD (reference sequence). This CDR3 is CASSELVGQEQFF. The CDR3 DNA reads as TGCGCCAGCAGTGAGTTAGTTGGTCAGGAGCAGTTCTTC.

This chain joins TRBV7-9 and TRBJ1-4; 7 bases line up with TRBD1. Germline CDR1 and CDR2: SEHNR and FQNEAQ (reference sequence). The ends lost 5 bases at V and 7 bases at J; junction bases unmatched: 10. The CDR3 has 15 residues. The CDR3 coding sequence is TGTGCCAGCAGCCCCAGCAGGGGGAGCGGTGAAAAACTGTTTTTT. The encoded protein is CASSPSRGSGEKLFF.

This rearrangement joins TRBV29-1 to TRBJ2-7, with 9 bases lining up with TRBD2. Germline assignment: CDR1 SQVTM and CDR2 ANQGSEA. This CDR3 is built from 13 residues. The V gene end was trimmed by 3 bases and the J gene end by 3 bases; junction bases not matched to a gene: 3. CDR3 sequence: CSVDSAGGYEQYF. In nucleotides, the CDR3 is TGCAGCGTTGACTCAGCGGGAGGCTACGAGCAGTACTTC.

The chain joins TRBV9 to TRBJ2-3; D not resolved. From germline, CDR1 is SGDLS and CDR2 YYNGEE. The germline V and J ends were trimmed by 4 bases and 2 bases, with 26 bases remaining between them. CDR3 size: 19 residues. The CDR3 is CASSPPSVFPTGYTDTQYF. In DNA form, the CDR3 reads TGTGCCAGCAGCCCCCCTTCGGTCTTCCCGACGGGCTACACAGATACGCAGTATTTT.

CDR3: CASRETSGRGWYEQYF. The DNA of the CDR3 is TGTGCCAGCCGGGAAACCTCAGGACGGGGGTGGTACGAGCAGTACTTC. The chain combines TRBV27 with TRBJ2-7; D is possibly TRBD2 (6 bases). Trimming left V 8 bases short and J 4 bases short, with 24 bases between. Germline V gene data show CDR1 as MNHEY and CDR2 as SMNVEV (reference sequence). This CDR3 has 16 amino acids.

This chain links TRBV25-1 with TRBJ2-4, with D perhaps matching TRBD1 or TRBD2 (5 bases each). The germline V and J ends were trimmed by 7 bases and 2 bases, with 18 bases remaining between them. This CDR3 spans 16 amino acids. Looked up from germline, CDR1 is MGHDK and CDR2 is SYGVNS. In nucleotides, the CDR3 is TGTGCCAGCAAAAAAAGGGGCCGGGGCACCAAAAACATTCAGTACTTC. Encoded protein: CASKKRGRGTKNIQYF.

Points on this clone: Other DNA sequences of this sample code for an identical CDR3. The chain has TRBV27 and TRBJ1-2, with D perhaps TRBD1 (5 bases). Trimming cost V 5 bases and J 4 bases, with 11 bases left between them. This CDR3 comprises 13 residues. Germline lookup yields CDR1 MNHEY and CDR2 SMNVEV (reference sequence). This CDR3 is CASSPGTLYGYTF. The DNA for the CDR3 is TGTGCCAGCAGTCCTGGGACTCTCTATGGCTACACCTTC.

J is TRBJ2-3 and V is TRBV27; TRBD2 matches at 9 bases. J was trimmed by 2 bases and V by 6 bases; bases with no gene match: 6. The CDR3 is 15 amino acids. CDR1 MNHEY and CDR2 SMNVEV come from the germline V gene (reference sequence). This CDR3 is CASRGSGRYTDTQYF. CDR3 bases: TGTGCCAGCAGAGGGAGCGGGAGGTACACAGATACGCAGTATTTT.

J is TRBJ1-4 and V is TRBV5-1; D is ambiguous. This CDR3 comprises 15 residues. Trimming removed 4 bases from V and 0 bases from J, with 10 bases in between. CDR1 is SGHRS and CDR2 is YFSETQ in the germline V gene. In nucleotides, the CDR3 is TGCGCCAGCAGCCAGGAGATTGCAACTAATGAAAAACTGTTTTTT. Translating it yields CASSQEIATNEKLFF.

The rearrangement links TRBV27 to TRBJ1-4; D gene unclear. The germline gives CDR1 MNHEY, CDR2 SMNVEV (reference sequence). The CDR3 is made up of 14 amino acids. The V end lost 8 bases, the J end lost 7 bases, and 17 bases lay between the germline ends. The CDR3 here is CASGVLGSAEKLFF. Written as DNA, the CDR3 is TGTGCCAGCGGGGTATTGGGGTCTGCTGAAAAACTGTTTTTT.

CDR3 bases: TGTGCCAGCAGCGGCCGTGTTGAGACTATGCCTAACATTCAGTACTTC. Its translation: CASSGRVETMPNIQYF. V gene TRBV11-2 combines with J gene TRBJ2-4; possibly TRBD2 for D (5 bases). CDR3 length equals 16 residues. V was cut by 5 bases and J by 7 bases, with 21 bases left in between. Germline CDR1 reads SGHAT; CDR2 reads FQNNGV.

The chain recombines TRBV9 with TRBJ2-5; 9 bases map to TRBD1. This CDR3 is built from 14 residues. The V gene's germline CDR1 is SGDLS and CDR2 YYNGEE. With 3 bases clipped from V and 5 bases from J, the junction kept 5 bases outside the gene matches. CDR3 DNA sequence: TGTGCCAGCAGCGATACAGGGGGCAGGGAGACCCAGTACTTC. Translated: CASSDTGGRETQYF.

This clone was picked up a small number of times. The V call is TRBV27, the J call TRBJ1-2; 9 bases fit TRBD1. The CDR3 contains 15 residues. The J segment lost 0 bases and the V segment lost 3 bases, leaving 2 bases of the junction unmatched. Germline V gene data show CDR1 as MNHEY and CDR2 as SMNVEV (reference sequence). The CDR3 region is CASSLGTGPNYGYTF. The CDR3 DNA is TGTGCCAGCAGTTTGGGGACAGGGCCTAACTATGGCTACACCTTC.

The gene calls are TRBV7-9 and TRBJ2-1; D is tentatively TRBD1 or TRBD2 (5 bases each). CDR1 and CDR2 (germline): SEHNR, FQNEAQ (reference sequence). The CDR3 extends over 17 amino acids. With 5 bases removed from V and 2 bases from J, the gap between germline ends came to 19 bases. This chain's CDR3 is CASSPPKEDKPYNEQFF. The CDR3 coding sequence is TGTGCCAGCAGCCCCCCCAAGGAGGACAAACCCTACAATGAGCAGTTCTTC. Variable domain in full (rest from reference TRBV7-9 and TRBJ2-1): DTGVSQNPRHKITKRGQNVTFRCDPISEHNRLYWYRQTLGQGPEFLTYFQNEAQLEKSRLLSDRFSAERPKGSFSTLEIQRTEQGDSAMYLCASSPPKEDKPYNEQFFGPGTRLTVL.

The DNA for the CDR3 is TGTGCCAGCAGTTTCAGTTCCCATTACAATGAGCAGTTCTTC. The encoded protein is CASSFSSHYNEQFF. The V gene is TRBV28, the J gene TRBJ2-1; D is ambiguous. Germline V gene lookup returns CDR1 MDHEN and CDR2 SYDVKM. The CDR3 runs 14 residues. V was clipped by 3 bases and J by 4 bases, with 10 bases between them.

The chain couples TRBV7-9 to TRBJ1-2; D is undetermined. The V gene lost 0 bases and the J gene lost 0 bases, with 8 bases spanning the gap. The CDR3 covers 15 residues. Per germline, CDR1 SEHNR and CDR2 FQNEAQ (reference sequence). The CDR3 is CASSLAQITNYGYTF. CDR3 sequence (DNA): TGTGCCAGCAGCTTAGCACAGATCACTAACTATGGCTACACCTTC.

This rearrangement joins TRBV4-3 to TRBJ2-1, with 13 bases identical to TRBD2. The germline gives CDR1 LGHNA, CDR2 YSLEER. V trimming: 4 bases; J trimming: 7 bases; junction bases outside the gene matches: 7. The CDR3 contains 16 residues. The CDR3 spells CASSLEGLAGDNEQFF. CDR3 DNA sequence: TGCGCCAGCAGCCTCGAAGGACTAGCGGGAGATAATGAGCAGTTCTTC.